This TCR beta chain comes out of a study of blood T cell repertoires in COVID-19. Study as a whole: Sample material is recorded as cDNA or gDNA derived from T cells, B-cell-depleted T cells, or PBMCs.

In germline, CDR1 is GTSNPN, CDR2 SVGIG (reference sequence). Trimming took 2 bases from V and 0 from J, leaving 7 bases between them. The CDR3 length is 14 residues. In the original workflow: Using reference gene primer amplification, nucleated cell counts were estimated. Assay: immunoSEQ multiplex PCR; the TCRdb copy retains only in-frame clones and omits some. V and J calls plus clone size are reproduced from that table; the DNA served to infer D and trimming. Among under 400,000 clones listed, more than 70% were seen once. This clone was observed a handful of times. The study drew participants aged about 18 to 90 years from fewer than 30 US areas. Participants classified as exposed had met a COVID-19 case within 2 weeks before study entry.

The source material was PBMCs or T cells enriched from blood (not recorded which). The receptor comes from a woman in her 30s who had been exposed to COVID-19. The chain joins TRBV30 to TRBJ2-2; D not certain. This CDR3 is CAWSPYPNTGELFF. In DNA, the CDR3 is TGTGCCTGGAGTCCGTATCCGAACACCGGGGAGCTGTTTTTT. Full variable domain (remainder filled in from reference TRBV30 and TRBJ2-2): SQTIHQWPATLVQPVGSPLSLECTVEGTSNPNLYWYRQAAGRGLQLLFYSVGIGQISSEVPQNLSASRPQDRQFILSSKKLLLSDSGFYLCAWSPYPNTGELFFGEGSRLTVL.